This T cell receptor beta chain was identified during a study of chemoradiotherapy in HPV16-positive cancers. Sequencing was performed with immunoSEQ multiplex PCR; in TCRdb, only in-frame clones are kept and a portion is missing. In the table there are 65,000 to 80,000 clones, about 88% of which are singletons. Deletions cut 0 bases from V and 4 bases from J, with 7 bases between. CDR1 is SGHAT, CDR2 FQNNGV, per germline. The CDR3 has 13 residues. The sample was blood, taken from a patient who underwent chemoradiotherapy. The gene calls are TRBV11-2 and TRBJ2-7; D is uncertain. The receptor's source is a human donor with HPV-associated anogenital cancer. CDR3 protein: CASSLDRVYEQYF. DNA of the CDR3: TGTGCCAGCAGCTTAGATAGGGTTTACGAGCAGTACTTC.